One and the same sample provided the 25 T cell receptor beta chains below, sequenced in a study of blood T cell repertoires in COVID-19. The method was immunoSEQ multiplex PCR; TCRdb's version includes in-frame clones alone and lacks a portion of them. The table includes 210,000 or so clones, 88% detected once. Source material: PBMCs or T cells enriched from blood (not recorded which). The receptors come from a young woman who had been exposed to COVID-19.

The CDR3 region is CASSIFFGRGIQYF. CDR3 nucleotides: TGTGCCAGTAGTATCTTCTTCGGACGGGGGATTCAGTACTTC. V gene TRBV19 combines with J gene TRBJ2-4, with D possibly matching TRBD2 (6 bases). Germline assignment: CDR1 LNHDA and CDR2 SQIVND (reference sequence). V lost 3 bases and J 10 bases, leaving 16 bases between the germline ends. The CDR3 extends over 14 amino acids.

The V gene is TRBV28, the J gene TRBJ1-3; D is undetermined. Per germline, CDR1 MDHEN and CDR2 SYDVKM. V lost 10 bases, J lost 2 bases, and 12 bases lay in between. The length of the CDR3 is 13 residues. CDR3: CATTDRPGNTIYF. For the CDR3, the DNA is TGTGCCACCACAGACCGTCCTGGAAACACCATATATTTT.

The chain employs TRBV10-1 and TRBJ1-1; 8 bases fit TRBD1. The trim removed 0 bases at V and 4 bases at J, leaving 1 base unmatched. The CDR3 is 14 amino acids. The germline CDR1 and CDR2 sequences are WNHNN and SYGVQD (reference sequence). As DNA, the CDR3 is TGCGCCAGCAGTGAGTCGGACAGGGCCACTGAAGCTTTCTTT. This gives the protein CASSESDRATEAFF.

This chain uses TRBV28 with TRBJ2-1, with D perhaps matching TRBD2 (6 bases). The CDR3 loop spans 16 amino acids. The V end was cut by 9 bases, the J end by 5 bases, with 23 bases between. The V gene's germline CDR1 is MDHEN and CDR2 SYDVKM. CDR3: CARENQGRRENNEQFF. CDR3 DNA sequence: TGTGCCAGGGAGAACCAGGGCCGGCGGGAAAACAATGAGCAGTTCTTC.

V usage is TRBV28 and J usage is TRBJ2-5; perhaps TRBD1 as D (5 bases). Trimming took off 1 base at V and 9 bases at J, with 18 bases between the two ends. CDR1 is MDHEN, CDR2 SYDVKM, per germline. This CDR3 spans 15 amino acids. CDR3 region: CASSLSGLMSQSQYF. The DNA for the CDR3 is TGTGCCAGCAGTTTATCAGGGCTGATGAGCCAGTCCCAGTACTTC.

There are a few counts of this clone. This chain connects TRBV5-1 to TRBJ2-7; TRBD2 agrees at 11 bases. The CDR3 length is 15 residues. The ends lost 5 bases at V and 0 bases at J; junction bases unmatched: 4. The germline CDR1 and CDR2 sequences are SGHRS and YFSETQ. CDR3 residues: CASSALAGGSYEQYF. The CDR3 bases are TGCGCCAGCAGTGCCCTAGCGGGAGGCTCCTACGAGCAGTACTTC. Drawing the rest from reference TRBV5-1 and TRBJ2-7, the complete variable domain is KAGVTQTPRYLIKTRGQQVTLSCSPISGHRSVSWYQQTPGQGLQFLFEYFSETQRNKGNFPGRFSGRQFSNSRSEMNVSTLELGDSALYLCASSALAGGSYEQYFGPGTRLTVT.

V is TRBV27 and J is TRBJ1-2, with a tentative D call TRBD1 (6 bases). Per the germline V gene, CDR1 is MNHEY and CDR2 is SMNVEV (reference sequence). The CDR3 has 14 residues. V was trimmed by 6 bases and J by 4 bases, leaving 15 bases between them. CDR3 DNA: TGTGCCAGCAGCAAAACAGGGTTGAGCTATGGCTACACCTTC. Translation gives CASSKTGLSYGYTF.

The rearrangement joins TRBV14 to TRBJ1-6; tentatively, D is TRBD1 (5 bases). The CDR3 covers 13 residues. Germline loops: CDR1 SGHDN, CDR2 FVKESK. Trimming removed 5 bases at V and 8 bases at J, with 10 bases between. CDR3 loop: CASSYGGYSPLHF. DNA of the CDR3: TGTGCCAGCAGCTATGGGGGGTATTCACCCCTCCACTTT.

The gene calls are TRBV28 and TRBJ2-5; 12 bases match TRBD2. The CDR3 is 19 residues long. With V trimmed by 3 bases and J by 2 bases, 13 bases remained unmatched. The germline gives CDR1 MDHEN, CDR2 SYDVKM. CDR3 sequence: CASSFNPRLAGEDQETQYF. The DNA of the CDR3 is TGTGCCAGCAGTTTTAATCCCCGACTAGCGGGAGAGGATCAAGAGACCCAGTACTTC.

This chain links TRBV11-2 with TRBJ1-6, with a possible D match to TRBD1 (5 bases). The CDR3 spans 16 residues. V was pared by 2 bases and J by 4 bases, with 12 bases between. The germline gives CDR1 SGHAT, CDR2 FQNNGV. The CDR3 DNA reads as TGTGCCAGCAGCTTAAGGCCTCGGGGGTATAATTCACCCCTCCACTTT. This gives the protein CASSLRPRGYNSPLHF.

The chain couples TRBV7-9 to TRBJ1-3; D is unresolved. V was cut by 1 base and J by 0 bases, with 10 bases left in between. The CDR3 has 16 residues. The germline V gene encodes CDR1 SEHNR and CDR2 FQNEAQ (reference sequence). In DNA form, the CDR3 reads TGTGCCAGCAGCTTAGTAAACAGATACTCTGGAAACACCATATATTTT. Its protein is CASSLVNRYSGNTIYF.

The J gene is TRBJ2-7, the V gene TRBV5-4; D is possibly TRBD2 (6 bases). The CDR3 totals 14 residues. Germline V lookup: CDR1 SGHNT, CDR2 YYREEE (reference sequence). V dropped 1 base and J dropped 5 bases, with 13 bases sitting between them. For the CDR3, the DNA is TGTGCCAGCAGCTTGTTTGGGAGGCTCGACGAGCAGTACTTC. Amino acids: CASSLFGRLDEQYF.

The V and J genes are TRBV21-1 and TRBJ1-2. TRBV21-1 is a recognized pseudogene. The CDR3 consists of 15 residues. CDR3 sequence: CASSKEGGKLNGYTF. The CDR3 nucleotides read TGTGCCAGCAGCAAAGAAGGCGGGAAGTTGAATGGCTACACCTTC.

This clone was picked up one time. This rearrangement joins TRBV29-1 to TRBJ2-3; D unclear. Trimming cost V 4 bases and J 0 bases, with 5 bases left between them. Germline CDR1 and CDR2: SQVTM and ANQGSEA. The CDR3 runs 12 residues. The CDR3 DNA reads TGCAGCGTTGCACAGAGCACAGATACGCAGTATTTT. This gives the protein CSVAQSTDTQYF.

V gene TRBV11-3 combines with J gene TRBJ2-2; D possibly corresponds to TRBD1 (5 bases). Between the trimmed V and J ends, which lost 2 bases and 5 bases, there was a span of 15 bases. The CDR3 length is 16 residues. Looked up from germline, CDR1 is SGHNT and CDR2 is YENEEA. The CDR3: CASSLQGSTGTGELFF. The CDR3 nucleotides are TGTGCCAGCAGCTTACAGGGATCAACCGGGACCGGGGAGCTGTTTTTT.

The rearrangement links TRBV27 to TRBJ2-1; TRBD2 matches at 14 bases. J gave up 5 bases and V 5 bases, and 5 bases lay outside the gene matches. CDR3 length equals 16 residues. Germline V CDR1 and CDR2: MNHEY, SMNVEV (reference sequence). The DNA for the CDR3 is TGTGCCAGCAGTAAGATGGGACTAGCGGGAGACAATGAGCAGTTCTTC. Protein: CASSKMGLAGDNEQFF.

This clone has more than one count but fewer than ten. V and J are TRBV4-1 and TRBJ2-7, with 8 bases fitting TRBD2. This CDR3 region has 14 residues. The V gene end was trimmed by 3 bases and the J gene end by 4 bases; junction bases not matched to a gene: 5. Looked up from germline, CDR1 is MGHRA and CDR2 is YSYEKL. CDR3 bases: TGCGCCAGCAGCCACCCGACTAGCGTGTACGAGCAGTACTTC. This translates into CASSHPTSVYEQYF.

The rearrangement uses TRBV9 and TRBJ2-2, with D perhaps TRBD2 (6 bases). V lost 4 bases and J 5 bases, leaving 21 bases between the germline ends. The CDR3 is 17 amino acids. Germline-derived CDR1 and CDR2 are SGDLS and YYNGEE. CDR3 coding DNA: TGTGCCAGCAGCCCGCATCTGGCAGGGAGGTTGACCGGGGAGCTGTTTTTT. Encoded protein: CASSPHLAGRLTGELFF.

V and J are TRBV7-3 and TRBJ2-2; 11 bases match TRBD2. This CDR3 region has 15 residues. Germline CDR1 reads SGHTA; CDR2 reads FQGTGA. Trimming took 6 bases from V and 4 from J; bases not matched to a gene: 4. Here the CDR3 reads CASSLGLAGTGELFF. DNA of the CDR3: TGTGCCAGCAGTCTAGGACTAGCGGGCACCGGGGAGCTGTTTTTT.

V gene TRBV9 combines with J gene TRBJ2-1, with TRBD2 matching 10 bases. Unmatched junction bases numbered 11, after V lost 2 bases and J lost 0 bases. CDR3 size: 19 residues. The germline CDR1 and CDR2 sequences are SGDLS and YYNGEE. The CDR3: CASSVGLAGVVSSYNEQFF. CDR3 DNA sequence: TGTGCCAGCAGCGTCGGCCTAGCGGGAGTCGTCAGCTCCTACAATGAGCAGTTCTTC.

J is TRBJ2-3 and V is TRBV7-2, with 9 bases matching TRBD2. CDR1 SGHTA and CDR2 FQGNSA come from the germline V gene. J was trimmed by 5 bases and V by 2 bases; bases with no gene match: 5. The CDR3 extends over 15 amino acids. CDR3 residues: CASSLPAGGLDTQYF. The CDR3 DNA is TGTGCCAGCAGCTTACCAGCGGGAGGTTTAGATACGCAGTATTTT.

V is TRBV19 and J is TRBJ1-4, with D unresolved. Germline assignment: CDR1 LNHDA and CDR2 SQIVND (reference sequence). The CDR3 has 14 amino acids. The V end was cut by 3 bases, the J end by 2 bases, with 7 bases between. CDR3 coding DNA: TGTGCCAGTAGTATTGCGGTTACTAATGAAAAACTGTTTTTT. Translated: CASSIAVTNEKLFF.

This rearrangement joins TRBV18 to TRBJ1-1; D is possibly TRBD1 (5 bases). The CDR3 covers 15 residues. The V end lost 3 bases, the J end lost 1 base, and 12 bases lay between the germline ends. Germline assignment: CDR1 KGHSH and CDR2 LQKENI. The DNA of the CDR3 is TGTGCCAGCTCACCGGGATGGGGGGAGAACACTGAAGCTTTCTTT. It encodes CASSPGWGENTEAFF.

The chain is built from TRBV25-1 and TRBJ2-1, with TRBD2 matching over 10 bases. This CDR3 has 18 residues. Germline CDR1 MGHDK, CDR2 SYGVNS. The junction had 12 bases not matched to a gene; V was cut back by 1 base and J by 6 bases. The CDR3 nucleotides read TGTGCCAGCAGTGAATTCAGGCTAGCGGGAGAGTCTTCCAATGAGCAGTTCTTC. Translation gives CASSEFRLAGESSNEQFF.

The chain combines TRBV29-1 with TRBJ1-1; D uncertain. CDR1 SQVTM and CDR2 ANQGSEA come from the germline V gene. The CDR3 loop spans 13 amino acids. Trimming shortened V by 5 bases and J by 4 bases, and 14 bases separated the two germline ends. The CDR3, as DNA: TGCAGCGTTCAGTACCCAGAGGGCACTGAAGCTTTCTTT. This translates into CSVQYPEGTEAFF. The full variable domain, its missing parts supplied by reference TRBV29-1 and TRBJ1-1, is SAVISQKPSRDICQRGTSLTIQCQVDSQVTMMFWYRQQPGQSLTLIATANQGSEATYESGFVIDKFPISRPNLTFSTLTVSNMSPEDSSIYLCSVQYPEGTEAFFGQGTRLTVV.